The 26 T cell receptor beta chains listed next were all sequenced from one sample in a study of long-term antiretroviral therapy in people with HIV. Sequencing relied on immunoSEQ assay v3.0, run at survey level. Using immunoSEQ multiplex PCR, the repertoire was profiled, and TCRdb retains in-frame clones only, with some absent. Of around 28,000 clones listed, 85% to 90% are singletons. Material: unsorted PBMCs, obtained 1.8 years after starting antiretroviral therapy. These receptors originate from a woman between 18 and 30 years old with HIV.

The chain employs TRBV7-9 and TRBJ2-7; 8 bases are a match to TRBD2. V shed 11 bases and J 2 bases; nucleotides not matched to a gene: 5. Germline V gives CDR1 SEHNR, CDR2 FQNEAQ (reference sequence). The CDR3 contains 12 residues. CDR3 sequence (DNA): TGTGCCGGTAGCGGGAAAGCCTACGAGCAGTACTTC. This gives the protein CAGSGKAYEQYF.

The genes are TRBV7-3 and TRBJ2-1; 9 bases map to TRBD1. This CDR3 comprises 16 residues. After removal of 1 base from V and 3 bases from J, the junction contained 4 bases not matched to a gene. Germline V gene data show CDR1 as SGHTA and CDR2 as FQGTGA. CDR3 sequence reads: CASSLRGDRDYNEQFF. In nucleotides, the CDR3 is TGTGCCAGCAGCTTAAGAGGGGACAGGGACTACAATGAGCAGTTCTTC.

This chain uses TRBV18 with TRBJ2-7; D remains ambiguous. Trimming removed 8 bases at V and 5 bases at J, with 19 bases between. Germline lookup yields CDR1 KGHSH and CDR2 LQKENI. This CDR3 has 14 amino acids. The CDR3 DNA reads TGTGCCAGCCCCAGGCAAGCGCCGACAAACGAGCAGTACTTC. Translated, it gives CASPRQAPTNEQYF.

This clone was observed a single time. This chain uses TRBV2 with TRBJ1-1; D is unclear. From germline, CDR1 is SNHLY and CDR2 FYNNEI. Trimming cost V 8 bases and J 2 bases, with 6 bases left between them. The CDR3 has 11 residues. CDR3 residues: CASWGNTEAFF. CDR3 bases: TGTGCCAGCTGGGGAAACACTGAAGCTTTCTTT.

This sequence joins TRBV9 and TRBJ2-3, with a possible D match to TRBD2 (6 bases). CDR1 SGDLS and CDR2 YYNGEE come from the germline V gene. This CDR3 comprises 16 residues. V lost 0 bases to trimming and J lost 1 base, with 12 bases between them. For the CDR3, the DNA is TGTGCCAGCAGCGTAGGCGGGGTCCGTGGCACAGATACGCAGTATTTT. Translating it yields CASSVGGVRGTDTQYF.

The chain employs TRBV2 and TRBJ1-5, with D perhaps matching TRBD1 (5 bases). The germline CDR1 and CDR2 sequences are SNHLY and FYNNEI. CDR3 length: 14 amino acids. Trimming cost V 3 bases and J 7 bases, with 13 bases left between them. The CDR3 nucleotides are TGTGCCAGCAGTGAGGGGGTGTTCTACCAGCCCCAGCATTTT. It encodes CASSEGVFYQPQHF.

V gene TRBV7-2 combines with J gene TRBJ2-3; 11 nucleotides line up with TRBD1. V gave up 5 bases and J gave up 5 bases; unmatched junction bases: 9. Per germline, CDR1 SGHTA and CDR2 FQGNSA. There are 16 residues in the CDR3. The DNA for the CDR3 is TGTGCCAGCAGCCCCCGGAGGACAGGGGGCAAAGATACGCAGTATTTT. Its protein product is CASSPRRTGGKDTQYF.

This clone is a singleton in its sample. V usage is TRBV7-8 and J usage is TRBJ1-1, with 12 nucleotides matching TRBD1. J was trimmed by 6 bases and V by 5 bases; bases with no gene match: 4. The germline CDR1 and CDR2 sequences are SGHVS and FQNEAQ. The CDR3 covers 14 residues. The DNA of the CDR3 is TGTGCCAGCAGCGAGGGACAGGGGGCGGCTGAAGCTTTCTTT. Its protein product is CASSEGQGAAEAFF.

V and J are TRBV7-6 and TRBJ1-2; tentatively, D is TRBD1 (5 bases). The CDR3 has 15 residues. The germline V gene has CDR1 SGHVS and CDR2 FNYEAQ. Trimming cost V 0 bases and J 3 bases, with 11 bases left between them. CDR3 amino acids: CASSLAGGSYYGYTF. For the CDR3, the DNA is TGTGCCAGCAGCTTAGCTGGGGGATCCTACTATGGCTACACCTTC.

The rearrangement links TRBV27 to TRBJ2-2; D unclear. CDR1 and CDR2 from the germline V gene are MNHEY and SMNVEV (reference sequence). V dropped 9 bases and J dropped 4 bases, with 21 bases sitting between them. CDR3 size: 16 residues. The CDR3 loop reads CASKGGFITFTGELFF. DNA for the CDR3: TGTGCCAGTAAAGGCGGATTCATCACCTTCACCGGGGAGCTGTTTTTT.

CDR3 amino acids: CASSSTAYGYTF. In nucleotides, the CDR3 is TGTGCCAGCAGTTCAACAGCCTATGGCTACACCTTC. The chain has TRBV6-6 and TRBJ1-2; D is unresolved. CDR1 and CDR2 (germline): MNHNY, SVGAGI (reference sequence). This CDR3 contains 12 residues. The V end lost 4 bases, the J end lost 4 bases, and 7 bases lay between the germline ends.

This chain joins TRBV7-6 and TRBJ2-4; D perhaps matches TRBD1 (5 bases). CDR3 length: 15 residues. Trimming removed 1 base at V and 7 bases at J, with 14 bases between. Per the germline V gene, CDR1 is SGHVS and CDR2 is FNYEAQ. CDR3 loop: CASSLGRAPSNIQYF. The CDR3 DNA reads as TGTGCCAGCAGCTTAGGCAGGGCCCCGAGTAACATTCAGTACTTC.

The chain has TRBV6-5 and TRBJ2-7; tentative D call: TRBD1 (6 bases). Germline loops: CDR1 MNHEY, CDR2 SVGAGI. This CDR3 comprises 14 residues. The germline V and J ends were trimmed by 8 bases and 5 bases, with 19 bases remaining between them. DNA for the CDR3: TGTGCCAGCTCGCCCGTGACAGGCTTCCACGAGCAGTACTTC. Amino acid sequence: CASSPVTGFHEQYF.

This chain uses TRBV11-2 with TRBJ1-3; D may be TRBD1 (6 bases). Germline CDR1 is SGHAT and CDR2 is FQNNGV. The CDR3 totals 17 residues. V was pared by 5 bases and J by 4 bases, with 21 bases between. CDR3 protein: CASSPRRTGRLGNTIYF. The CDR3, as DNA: TGTGCCAGCAGCCCCCGTCGAACAGGGCGTTTGGGAAACACCATATATTTT. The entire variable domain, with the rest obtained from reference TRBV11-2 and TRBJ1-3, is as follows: EAGVAQSPRYKIIEKRQSVAFWCNPISGHATLYWYQQILGQGPKLLIQFQNNGVVDDSQLPKDRFSAERLKGVDSTLKIQPAKLEDSAVYLCASSPRRTGRLGNTIYFGEGSWLTVV.

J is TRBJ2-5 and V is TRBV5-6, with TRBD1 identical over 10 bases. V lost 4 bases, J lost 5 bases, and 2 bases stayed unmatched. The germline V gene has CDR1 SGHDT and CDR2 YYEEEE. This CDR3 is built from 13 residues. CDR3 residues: CASSQDRGETQYF. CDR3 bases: TGTGCCAGCAGCCAGGACAGGGGGGAGACCCAGTACTTC.

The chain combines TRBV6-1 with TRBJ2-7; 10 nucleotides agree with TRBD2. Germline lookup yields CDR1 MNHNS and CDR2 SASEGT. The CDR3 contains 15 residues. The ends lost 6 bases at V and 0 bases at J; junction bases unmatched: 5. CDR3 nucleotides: TGTGCCAGCAGCCCTGGGACTAGCGACTCCTACGAGCAGTACTTC. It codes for CASSPGTSDSYEQYF.

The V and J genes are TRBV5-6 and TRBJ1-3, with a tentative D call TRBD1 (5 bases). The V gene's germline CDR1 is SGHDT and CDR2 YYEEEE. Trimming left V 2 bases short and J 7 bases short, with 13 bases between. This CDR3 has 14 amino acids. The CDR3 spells CASSLVTGANTIYF. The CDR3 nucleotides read TGTGCCAGCAGCTTAGTTACAGGCGCCAACACCATATATTTT.

This CDR3 reads CASSPRTGTGAYEQYF. As DNA, the CDR3 is TGTGCCAGCAGTCCACGAACCGGGACAGGAGCCTACGAGCAGTACTTC. The V and J genes are TRBV28 and TRBJ2-7; 8 nucleotides agree with TRBD1. The CDR3 contains 16 residues. Germline CDR1 and CDR2: MDHEN and SYDVKM. Trimming removed 5 bases from V and 2 bases from J; junction bases left unmatched: 11.

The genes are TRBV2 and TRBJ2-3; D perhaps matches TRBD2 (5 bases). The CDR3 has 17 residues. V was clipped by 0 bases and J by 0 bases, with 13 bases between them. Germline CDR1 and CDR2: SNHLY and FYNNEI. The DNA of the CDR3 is TGTGCCAGCAGTGAAGCGCTGAGAGGGAGTAGCACAGATACGCAGTATTTT. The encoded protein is CASSEALRGSSTDTQYF.

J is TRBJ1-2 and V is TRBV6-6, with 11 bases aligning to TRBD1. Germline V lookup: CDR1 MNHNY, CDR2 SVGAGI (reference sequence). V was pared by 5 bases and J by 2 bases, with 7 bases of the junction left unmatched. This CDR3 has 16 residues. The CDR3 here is CASSPHGQGANYGYTF. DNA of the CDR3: TGTGCCAGCAGTCCCCACGGACAGGGGGCCAACTATGGCTACACCTTC.

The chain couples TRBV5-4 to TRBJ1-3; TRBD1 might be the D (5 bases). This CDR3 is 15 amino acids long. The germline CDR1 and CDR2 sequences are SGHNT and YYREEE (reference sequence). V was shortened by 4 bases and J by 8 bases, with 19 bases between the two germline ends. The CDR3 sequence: CASSRTGPRGDTIYF. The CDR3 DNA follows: TGTGCCAGCAGCCGCACGGGTCCAAGGGGAGACACCATATATTTT.

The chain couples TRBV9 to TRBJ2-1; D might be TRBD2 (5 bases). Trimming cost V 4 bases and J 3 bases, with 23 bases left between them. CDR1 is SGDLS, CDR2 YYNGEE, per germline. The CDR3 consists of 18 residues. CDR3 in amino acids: CASSPRADVPTFYNEQFF. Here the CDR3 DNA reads TGTGCCAGCAGCCCCCGAGCGGACGTCCCAACCTTCTACAATGAGCAGTTCTTC.

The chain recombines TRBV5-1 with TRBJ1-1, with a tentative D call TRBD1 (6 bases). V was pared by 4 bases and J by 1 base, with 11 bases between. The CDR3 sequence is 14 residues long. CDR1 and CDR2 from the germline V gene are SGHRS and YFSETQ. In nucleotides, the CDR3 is TGCGCCAGCAGCGTCGACAGGTGGAACACTGAAGCTTTCTTT. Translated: CASSVDRWNTEAFF.

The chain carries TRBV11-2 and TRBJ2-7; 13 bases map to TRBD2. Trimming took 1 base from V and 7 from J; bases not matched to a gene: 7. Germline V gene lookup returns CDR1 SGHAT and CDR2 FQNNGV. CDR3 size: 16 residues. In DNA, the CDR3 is TGTGCCAGCAGCTTAGGCACTAGCGGGAGGGCCGGTGAGCAGTACTTC. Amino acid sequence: CASSLGTSGRAGEQYF. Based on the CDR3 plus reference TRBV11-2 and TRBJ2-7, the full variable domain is EAGVAQSPRYKIIEKRQSVAFWCNPISGHATLYWYQQILGQGPKLLIQFQNNGVVDDSQLPKDRFSAERLKGVDSTLKIQPAKLEDSAVYLCASSLGTSGRAGEQYFGPGTRLTVT.

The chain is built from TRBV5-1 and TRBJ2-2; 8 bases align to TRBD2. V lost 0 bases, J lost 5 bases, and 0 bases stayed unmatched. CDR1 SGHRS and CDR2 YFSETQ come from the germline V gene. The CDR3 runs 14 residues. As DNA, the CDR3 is TGCGCCAGCAGCTTGGTAGCGGGAACCGGGGAGCTGTTTTTT. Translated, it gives CASSLVAGTGELFF.

CDR3 residues: CASSPRGETQYF. Written as DNA, the CDR3 is TGTGCCAGCTCACCACGAGGAGAGACCCAGTACTTC. The rearrangement joins TRBV18 to TRBJ2-5; D unresolved. Trimming took off 1 base at V and 4 bases at J, with 4 bases between the two ends. This CDR3 contains 12 residues. The germline gives CDR1 KGHSH, CDR2 LQKENI.